This T cell receptor beta chain was recorded in a study of CD8+CD57+ T cells in acquired aplastic anemia. TCR beta VDJ and CDR3 profiling used genomic DNA as template. TCRdb independently ran MiXCR on the reads; one entry per CDR3 protein. Of around 170,000 distinct CDR3 sequences detected, approximately 60% appear once; the ten largest clones hold roughly 42%. This CDR3 has 18 residues. V lost 1 base and J lost 3, with 19 bases in between. Germline-derived CDR1 and CDR2 are LNHDA and SQIVND (reference sequence). The source of this sequence is a human donor in good health. Sequenced material: sorted CD4+, CD8+, or CD8+CD57+ T cells (not recorded which) from PBMCs. The J gene is TRBJ2-1, the V gene TRBV19; tentatively, D is TRBD2 (7 bases). CDR3 DNA: TGTGCCAGTAGTATAGGCCCGGTTGGGAGGGGGATCTACAATGAGCAGTTCTTC. The encoded protein is CASSIGPVGRGIYNEQFF.